Described below is a single T cell receptor (beta chain) sequence and its context. This entry is derived from a study of blood T cell repertoires in COVID-19. At the level of the study: From the United States, Italy and Spain came samples of acute and convalescent COVID-19.

Sequencing was performed with immunoSEQ multiplex PCR; in TCRdb, only in-frame clones are kept and a portion is missing. Here the sample spans roughly 30,000 clones, about 78% being singletons. Sequencing input: peripheral blood. This sequence was found in a boy between 2 and 10 years old with active or convalescent COVID-19.

DNA for the CDR3: TGTGCCAGCAGTGAGGGGACAGGACGGAATGAGCAGTTCTTC. This sequence encodes CASSEGTGRNEQFF. This chain links TRBV7-2 with TRBJ2-1, with 8 bases matching TRBD1. Germline CDR1 reads SGHTA; CDR2 reads FQGNSA. The CDR3 has 14 amino acids. The V gene end was trimmed by 6 bases and the J gene end by 7 bases; junction bases not matched to a gene: 8.